This T cell receptor (beta chain) was identified during a study of OX40 agonist ivuxolimab in advanced cancers. Study summary: Patients got intravenous ivuxolimab at 0.01 to 10 mg/kg every 2 weeks. Treatment received earlier with anti-PD-1, anti-PD-L1 or anti-CTLA-4 agents was allowed, and under 50% had some. Whole-study findings and limits: Averaging showed that CD8+ T cells had more expanded clones than CD4+ did. At 0.1 to 3.0 mg/kg and by week 6, clonal expansion occurred in CD4+ and CD8+ blood T cells.

Method: immunoSEQ multiplex PCR; TCRdb's copy keeps in-frame clones and lacks some. The sample yields more than 9,000 clones, 60% to 85% seen once. Notes on this clone: Its cognate antigen is unknown.

Between the trimmed V and J ends, which lost 4 bases and 2 bases, there was a span of 18 bases. This CDR3 spans 17 amino acids. Per the germline V gene, CDR1 is WNHNN and CDR2 is SYGVQD (reference sequence). The starting material was CD4+ or CD8+ T cells sorted from blood, obtained in a trial of the OX40 agonist ivuxolimab. The V and J genes are TRBV10-1 and TRBJ2-1, with D perhaps matching TRBD1 or TRBD2 (6 bases each). The sequence came from an adult with an advanced solid tumor such as melanoma, head and neck, liver or kidney cancer. Written as DNA, the CDR3 is TGCGCCAGCAGTGGGAATCACAGGGAGGTCCCCTACAATGAGCAGTTCTTC. Protein product: CASSGNHREVPYNEQFF.